A selection of T cell receptor beta chains follows, all from one sample in a study of blood T cell repertoires in COVID-19. Repertoires were generated with immunoSEQ multiplex PCR, while TCRdb's copy carries only in-frame clones and drops some. Altogether approximately 260,000 clones are present, 82% being singletons, with the ten largest covering under 15%. Sequences were obtained from peripheral blood. The origin of the receptors is a woman aged 60-70 years with active or convalescent COVID-19. Each CDR3 is given with its conserved first and last residue. D genes are given only for firm matches. The listing skips clone size in some rows; elsewhere it reads once, few, many or a size class.

v_gene: TRBV9; d_gene: .; j_gene: TRBJ1-3; abundance: .; CDR3aa: CASSAGITSGNTIYF; CDR3nt: TGTGCCAGCAGTGCAGGGATTACCTCTGGAAACACCATATATTTT
v_gene: TRBV5-1; d_gene: .; j_gene: TRBJ1-6; abundance: .; CDR3aa: CASREGRVGNSPLHF; CDR3nt: TGCGCCAGCAGGGAAGGCAGGGTTGGCAATTCACCCCTCCACTTT
v_gene: TRBV7-2; d_gene: .; j_gene: TRBJ1-2; abundance: once; CDR3aa: CASSLAHGQGKGYTF; CDR3nt: TGTGCCAGCAGCTTAGCGCACGGGCAGGGGAAAGGCTACACCTTC
v_gene: TRBV27; d_gene: .; j_gene: TRBJ1-5; abundance: .; CDR3aa: CASSWTANQPQHF; CDR3nt: TGTGCCAGCAGTTGGACAGCCAATCAGCCCCAGCATTTT
v_gene: TRBV6-2/TRBV6-3; d_gene: .; j_gene: TRBJ1-5; abundance: few; CDR3aa: CASSYNSEYQPQHF; CDR3nt: TGTGCCAGCAGTTACAACAGTGAGTATCAGCCCCAGCATTTT
v_gene: TRBV5-1; d_gene: .; j_gene: TRBJ1-1; abundance: .; CDR3aa: CASSSHMNTEAFF; CDR3nt: TGCGCCAGCAGCTCCCACATGAACACTGAAGCTTTCTTT
v_gene: TRBV4-1; d_gene: .; j_gene: TRBJ1-6; abundance: .; CDR3aa: CASSQEGGAGGSPLHF; CDR3nt: TGCGCCAGCAGCCAAGAAGGAGGGGCCGGGGGTTCACCCCTCCACTTT
v_gene: TRBV6-5; d_gene: .; j_gene: TRBJ1-5; abundance: .; CDR3aa: CASNLSYQPQHF; CDR3nt: TGTGCCAGCAATTTGAGTTATCAGCCCCAGCATTTT
v_gene: TRBV19; d_gene: .; j_gene: TRBJ1-2; abundance: .; CDR3aa: CASSTVGGYTF; CDR3nt: TGTGCCAGTAGCACAGTGGGTGGCTACACCTTC
v_gene: TRBV19; d_gene: TRBD2; j_gene: TRBJ2-3; abundance: .; CDR3aa: CASSLTSGGAKDTQYF; CDR3nt: TGTGCCAGTAGTTTAACTAGCGGGGGGGCCAAAGATACGCAGTATTTT
v_gene: TRBV3-1/TRBV3-2; d_gene: .; j_gene: TRBJ1-2; abundance: .; CDR3aa: CASSPSMGSYGYTF; CDR3nt: TGTGCCAGCAGCCCTAGCATGGGGAGCTATGGCTACACCTTC
v_gene: TRBV4-1; d_gene: .; j_gene: TRBJ2-7; abundance: .; CDR3aa: CASSQVLGGSYEQYF; CDR3nt: TGCGCCAGCAGCCAAGTTTTGGGGGGCTCCTACGAGCAGTACTTC
v_gene: TRBV5-1; d_gene: .; j_gene: TRBJ2-5; abundance: .; CDR3aa: CASSLAGGPQYF; CDR3nt: TGCGCCAGCAGCTTGGCCGGCGGGCCCCAGTACTTC
v_gene: TRBV9; d_gene: .; j_gene: TRBJ1-6; abundance: .; CDR3aa: CASSVAGEQGSPLHF; CDR3nt: TGTGCCAGCAGCGTAGCCGGGGAACAGGGTTCACCCCTCCACTTT
v_gene: TRBV4-2; d_gene: .; j_gene: TRBJ2-5; abundance: .; CDR3aa: CASSPREPSLGETQYF; CDR3nt: TGTGCCAGCAGCCCGAGGGAGCCTTCCCTGGGGGAGACCCAGTACTTC
v_gene: TRBV6-5; d_gene: .; j_gene: TRBJ1-1; abundance: .; CDR3aa: CASSYSTSLEAFF; CDR3nt: TGTGCCAGCAGTTACTCCACGAGTCTCGAAGCTTTCTTT
v_gene: TRBV5-1; d_gene: .; j_gene: TRBJ2-5; abundance: .; CDR3aa: CASSLSGTGLRETQYF; CDR3nt: TGCGCCAGCAGCTTGTCAGGAACAGGGTTAAGGGAGACCCAGTACTTC
v_gene: TRBV27; d_gene: .; j_gene: TRBJ1-5; abundance: .; CDR3aa: CASRSGGQPQHF; CDR3nt: TGTGCCAGCAGGTCCGGGGGACAGCCCCAGCATTTT
v_gene: TRBV2; d_gene: .; j_gene: TRBJ1-2; abundance: few; CDR3aa: CASSGDRNYGYTF; CDR3nt: TGTGCCAGCAGTGGAGACAGGAACTATGGCTACACCTTC
v_gene: TRBV7-6; d_gene: .; j_gene: TRBJ1-6; abundance: once; CDR3aa: CASSSLDRNSPLHF; CDR3nt: TGTGCCAGCAGCTCCTTAGACAGAAATTCACCCCTCCACTTT
v_gene: TRBV5-6; d_gene: TRBD1; j_gene: TRBJ2-2; abundance: .; CDR3aa: CASIKGQRAGELFF; CDR3nt: TGTGCCAGCATCAAGGGACAGAGGGCCGGGGAGCTGTTTTTT
v_gene: TRBV6-2/TRBV6-3; d_gene: .; j_gene: TRBJ2-5; abundance: .; CDR3aa: CASSPGFRETQYF; CDR3nt: TGTGCCAGCAGTCCAGGGTTTCGGGAGACCCAGTACTTC
v_gene: TRBV15; d_gene: .; j_gene: TRBJ2-3; abundance: .; CDR3aa: CATSKTRNTDTQYF; CDR3nt: TGTGCCACCAGCAAGACTAGAAACACAGATACGCAGTATTTT
v_gene: TRBV12-3/TRBV12-4; d_gene: .; j_gene: TRBJ1-6; abundance: .; CDR3aa: CASREGHSPLHF; CDR3nt: TGTGCCAGCCGGGAGGGGCATTCACCCCTCCACTTT
v_gene: TRBV5-1; d_gene: TRBD1; j_gene: TRBJ1-1; abundance: .; CDR3aa: CASRDRTGPNTEAFF; CDR3nt: TGCGCCAGCAGGGACCGGACAGGGCCGAACACTGAAGCTTTCTTT
v_gene: TRBV7-3; d_gene: TRBD2; j_gene: TRBJ2-1; abundance: .; CDR3aa: CASSLIAASGGYEQFF; CDR3nt: TGTGCCAGCAGCTTAATAGCGGCTAGCGGGGGGTATGAGCAGTTCTTC
v_gene: TRBV19; d_gene: TRBD1; j_gene: TRBJ1-5; abundance: .; CDR3aa: CASSKAGTGGWKQPQHF; CDR3nt: TGTGCCAGTAGTAAAGCCGGGACAGGGGGCTGGAAACAGCCCCAGCATTTT
v_gene: TRBV7-9; d_gene: .; j_gene: TRBJ1-4; abundance: .; CDR3aa: CASSLIPTGANEKLFF; CDR3nt: TGTGCCAGCAGCCTGATCCCGACAGGTGCTAATGAAAAACTGTTTTTT